Described below is a single T cell receptor beta chain sequence and its context. The data derive from a study of T cell changes during pregnancy in multiple sclerosis. The CDR3 is 12 residues long. Germline V lookup: CDR1 SGHTA, CDR2 FQGNSA. TCRdb's copy holds only in-frame clones and misses some; the assay was immunoSEQ multiplex PCR. The sample shows 73,000 or so clones, about 90% of them seen only once. The specimen comprised peripheral blood, sampled after pregnancy. This chain connects TRBV7-2 to TRBJ1-6; D may be TRBD1 (5 bases). The receptor was isolated from a female donor in good health, enrolled as a control in a pregnancy study. CDR3 nucleotides: TGTGCGGGGGGGGGAAGAAATTCACCCCTCCACTTT. Amino acids: CAGGGRNSPLHF.